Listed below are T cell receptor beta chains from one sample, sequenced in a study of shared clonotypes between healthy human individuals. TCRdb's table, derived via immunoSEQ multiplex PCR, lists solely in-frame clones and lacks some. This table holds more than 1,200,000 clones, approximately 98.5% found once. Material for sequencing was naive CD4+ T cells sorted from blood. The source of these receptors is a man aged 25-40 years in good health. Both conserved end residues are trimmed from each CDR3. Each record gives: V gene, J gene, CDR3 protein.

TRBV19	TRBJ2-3	ASTTGPHTDTQY
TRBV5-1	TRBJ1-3	ASSQEGRSGNTIY
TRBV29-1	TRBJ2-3	SVEAGTGLRSSDTQY
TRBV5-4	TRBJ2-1	ATTWKRTYNEQF
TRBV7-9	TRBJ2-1	ARGRLAGGASYNEQF
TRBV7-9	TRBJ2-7	ASSLALTGRSSYEQY
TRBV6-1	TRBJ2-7	ASKTSGTPYEQY
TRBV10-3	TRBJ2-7	AISEVRTGNYEQY
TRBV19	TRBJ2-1	ASSIQAGNEQF
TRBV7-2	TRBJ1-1	ASSLGLLNTEAF
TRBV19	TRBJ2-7	ASSSTGTGNYEQY
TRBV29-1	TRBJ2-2	SVARTSGRAANTGELF
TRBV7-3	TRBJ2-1	ASSVTSGSYNEQF
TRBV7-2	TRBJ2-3	ASSPVAGYLTDTQY
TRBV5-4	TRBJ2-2	ASSHRGASTGELF
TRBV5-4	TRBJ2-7	ASSLTTGRSLYEQY
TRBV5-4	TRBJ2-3	ASSSVGKRSSDTQY
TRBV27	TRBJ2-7	ASSIGTSGRYEQY
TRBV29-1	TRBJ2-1	SVETSVGHEQF
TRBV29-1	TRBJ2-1	SGQLGAGGDNEQF
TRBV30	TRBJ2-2	AWCHLAGGPGELF
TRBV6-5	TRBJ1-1	ASSYQDMNTEAF
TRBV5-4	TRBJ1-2	ASSSLLDYGYT
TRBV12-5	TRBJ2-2	ASGQGLAGEGELF
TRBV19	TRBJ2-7	ASSDFSYEQY
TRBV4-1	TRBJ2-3	ASSQDGGGSLVDTQY
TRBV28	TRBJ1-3	ASSVQNSGNTIY
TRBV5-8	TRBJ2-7	ASSLPWDRVSYEQY
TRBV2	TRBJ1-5	ASSERLQDNQPQH
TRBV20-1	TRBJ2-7	SAREDYEQY
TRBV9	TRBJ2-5	ASSPHGDGGTQY
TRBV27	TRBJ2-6	ASSLNSGANVLT
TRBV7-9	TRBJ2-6	ASSHVLPSGANVLT
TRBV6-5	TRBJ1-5	ASSPLGQTQAQH
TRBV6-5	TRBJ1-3	ASSFLGTGRPNTIY
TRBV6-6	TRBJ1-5	ASVPDSNQPQH
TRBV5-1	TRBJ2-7	ASSLVSFTAGALLEQY
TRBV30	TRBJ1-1	ALAFRLPEAEAF
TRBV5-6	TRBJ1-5	ASSLRTSYSNQPQH
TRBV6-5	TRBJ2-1	ASSFDRNYNEQF
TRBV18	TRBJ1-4	ASSPSSRDNEKLF
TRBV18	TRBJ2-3	ASSPSGLGTSGNADTQY
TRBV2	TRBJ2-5	ASSEARLQETQY
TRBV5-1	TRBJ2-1	ASSLAPSGYNEQF
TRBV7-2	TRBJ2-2	ASSLGRTGELF
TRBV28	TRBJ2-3	ASSFGTGNTDTQY
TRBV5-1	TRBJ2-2	ASSSGTGANTGELF
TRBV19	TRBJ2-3	ASTTAGGMSTDTQY
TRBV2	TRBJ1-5	ASSRQGAGQPQH
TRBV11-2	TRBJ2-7	ASSLVVGTPWGYEQY
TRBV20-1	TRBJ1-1	SATDSEAF
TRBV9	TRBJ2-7	ASSVGQTGYEQY
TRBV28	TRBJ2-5	ASSLGRGRQETQY
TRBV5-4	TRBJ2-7	ASSKDNYEQY
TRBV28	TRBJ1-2	ASSLTRPDRGYGYT
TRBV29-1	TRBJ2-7	SVAGLYGLYEQY
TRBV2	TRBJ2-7	ASSAGTGSYEQY
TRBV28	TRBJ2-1	ASSWYHGRSSYNEQF
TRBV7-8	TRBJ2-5	ASSLNSVQETQY
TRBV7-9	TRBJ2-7	ASSSNRVAYEQY